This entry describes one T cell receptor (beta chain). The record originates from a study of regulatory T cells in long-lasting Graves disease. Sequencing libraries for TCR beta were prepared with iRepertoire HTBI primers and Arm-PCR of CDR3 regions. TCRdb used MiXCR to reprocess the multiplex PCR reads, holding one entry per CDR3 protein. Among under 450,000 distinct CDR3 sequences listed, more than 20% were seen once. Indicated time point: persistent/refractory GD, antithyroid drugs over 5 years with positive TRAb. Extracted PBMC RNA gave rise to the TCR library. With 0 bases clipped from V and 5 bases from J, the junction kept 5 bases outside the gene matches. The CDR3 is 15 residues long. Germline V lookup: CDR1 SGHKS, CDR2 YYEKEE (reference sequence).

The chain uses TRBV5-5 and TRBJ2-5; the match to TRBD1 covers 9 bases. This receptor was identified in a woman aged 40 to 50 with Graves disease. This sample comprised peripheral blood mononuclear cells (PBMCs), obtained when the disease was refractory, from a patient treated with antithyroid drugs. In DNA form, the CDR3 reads TGTGCCAGCAGCTTGGGACAGGGGGGGCGGGAGACCCAGTACTTC. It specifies CASSLGQGGRETQYF.